Listed below are T cell receptor beta chains from one sample, sequenced in a study of beta chain features in type 1 diabetes. This table comes from immunoSEQ multiplex PCR, and its TCRdb copy is limited to in-frame clones, with some not included. This sample yields 250,000 to 350,000 clones, of which approximately 14% are seen a single time; more than 0.015% belongs to the top ten. The sample taken for sequencing was naive CD4+ T cells from blood. These receptors were obtained from a man in his thirties or forties with type 1 diabetes. CDR3s include the opening cysteine and the closing phenylalanine or tryptophan. The D gene is left open where the match is weak. Clone size is stated in some rows and not others, as once, few, many or a class when expanded.

j_call	clone_size	d_call	v_call	cdr3_nt	cdr3_aa
TRBJ2-5	few	TRBD1	TRBV6-1	TGTGCCAGCTACAGGGGCGGAGAGACCCAGTACTTC	CASYRGGETQYF
TRBJ2-7	few	TRBD2	TRBV5-1	TGCGCCAGCAGCCCGGGACTAGCGGCCTACTCCTACGAGCAGTACTTC	CASSPGLAAYSYEQYF
TRBJ1-1	few	-	TRBV7-3	TGTGCCAGCAGCCCTCGCGAGAACACTGAAGCTTTCTTT	CASSPRENTEAFF
TRBJ1-2	-	-	TRBV9	TGTGCCAGCAGCCCCCACAGATCCCGCTATGGCTACACCTTC	CASSPHRSRYGYTF
TRBJ1-2	-	-	TRBV28	TGTGCCAGCAGACAGGCCAACTATGGCTACACCTTC	CASRQANYGYTF
TRBJ2-3	-	-	TRBV4-1	TGCGCCAGCAGATCTAGCGACTCAGATACGCAGTATTTT	CASRSSDSDTQYF
TRBJ1-1	few	-	TRBV29-1	TGCAGCGTTTCAGACAGAACTGAAGCTTTCTTT	CSVSDRTEAFF
TRBJ2-4	-	-	TRBV20-1	TGCAGTGCCCTCGAGCTAAACATTCAGTACTTC	CSALELNIQYF
TRBJ2-7	few	TRBD1	TRBV2	TGTGCCAGCATGGGACAGAGATACGAGCAGTACTTC	CASMGQRYEQYF
TRBJ2-7	-	TRBD1	TRBV19	TGTGCCAGTAGTTTTCGGACAGGGGACTACGAGCAGTACTTC	CASSFRTGDYEQYF
TRBJ2-1	few	-	TRBV6-1	TGTGCCAGCAGTGAACTCGCGGGACAGTGGCAGTTCTTC	CASSELAGQWQFF
TRBJ2-3	-	-	TRBV5-1	TGCGCCAGCTCAGTTTTTAGCACAGATACGCAGTATTTT	CASSVFSTDTQYF
TRBJ2-7	-	-	TRBV7-2	TGTGCCAGCAGCTTACCCAACTCCTACGAGCAGTACTTC	CASSLPNSYEQYF
TRBJ1-1	few	TRBD1	TRBV30	TGTGCCTGGGCGGTGACAGGGGGATGGACTGAAGCTTTCTTT	CAWAVTGGWTEAFF
TRBJ2-1	-	-	TRBV27	TGTGCCAGCAGTTTAACTCTCGGGAGCTCCTACAATGAGCAGTTCTTC	CASSLTLGSSYNEQFF
TRBJ2-1	few	TRBD2	TRBV7-9	TGTGCCAGCAGTCGTCTAGCGGGAGGTTACAATGAGCAGTTCTTC	CASSRLAGGYNEQFF
TRBJ1-2	-	-	TRBV9	TGTGCCAGCAGCTCCGGGACAAGTGGGTATGGCTACACCTTC	CASSSGTSGYGYTF
TRBJ1-2	-	-	TRBV28	TGTGCCAGCAGCGCGGGAGAGTACTATGGCTACACCTTC	CASSAGEYYGYTF
TRBJ2-3	-	-	TRBV18	TGTGCCAGCTCACCCGGTACTACAGATACGCAGTATTTT	CASSPGTTDTQYF
TRBJ2-7	-	TRBD1	TRBV25-1	TGTGCCAGCAGGGGGACAGGGGGCCTGGGCTACGAGCAGTACTTC	CASRGTGGLGYEQYF
TRBJ1-5	-	TRBD1	TRBV18	TGTGCCAGCTCACCTTCCGGGACAGGGGGCGTTTATCAGCCCCAGCATTTT	CASSPSGTGGVYQPQHF
TRBJ2-1	-	TRBD2	TRBV7-3	TGTGCCAGCCTGGGACTAGCGGGATTTAGAAGAAATGAGCAGTTCTTC	CASLGLAGFRRNEQFF
TRBJ2-1	-	-	TRBV5-1	TGCGCCAGCAGCTTGGCCGGTGGGAGCCCGGCCAATGAGCAGTTCTTC	CASSLAGGSPANEQFF
TRBJ2-7	few	-	TRBV23-1	TGCGCCAGCAGTCAGTCCTACGACTCCTACGAGCAGTACTTC	CASSQSYDSYEQYF
TRBJ1-2	few	TRBD1	TRBV7-9	TGTGCCAGCAGCTTAGCCGGGACAGATTATGGCTACACCTTC	CASSLAGTDYGYTF
TRBJ2-1	-	TRBD1	TRBV2	TGTGCCAGCACCTACCAGGGACAGGGCAACAATGAGCAGTTCTTC	CASTYQGQGNNEQFF
TRBJ2-1	-	-	TRBV6-5	TGTGCCAGCAAAGGTGCGACAGGTTACAATGAGCAGTTCTTC	CASKGATGYNEQFF
TRBJ2-3	-	TRBD2	TRBV5-1	TGCGCCAGCAGCTTGGCCCCTAGCGGGAGCGCAGATACGCAGTATTTT	CASSLAPSGSADTQYF
TRBJ2-3	-	TRBD2	TRBV9	TGTGCCAGCAGCCGCTGGGGAGGGAGCACAGATACGCAGTATTTT	CASSRWGGSTDTQYF
TRBJ2-1	few	-	TRBV30	TGTGCCTGGAGTCTATACAATGAGCAGTTCTTC	CAWSLYNEQFF
TRBJ1-2	few	-	TRBV9	TGTGCCAGCAGCCCGAGGTTGACTAACTATGGCTACACCTTC	CASSPRLTNYGYTF
TRBJ2-7	-	-	TRBV5-8	TGTGCCAGCAGCCCCGGGGTCTCCTACGAGCAGTACTTC	CASSPGVSYEQYF
TRBJ2-7	few	TRBD2	TRBV28	TGTGCCAGCAGTCTAGCGGGAGGCGACGAGCAGTACTTC	CASSLAGGDEQYF
TRBJ2-5	-	-	TRBV10-3	TGTGCCATCAGTGAATTACTACGAGAGGGCCAGTACTTC	CAISELLREGQYF
TRBJ2-1	-	-	TRBV11-2	TGTGCCAGCAGGAAAGCGGGCCTCTCCTACAATGAGCAGTTCTTC	CASRKAGLSYNEQFF
TRBJ1-4	few	-	TRBV7-9	TGTGCCAGCAGCTTACTCGGGGGGAGTAATGAAAAACTGTTTTTT	CASSLLGGSNEKLFF
TRBJ2-7	few	TRBD2	TRBV5-4	TGTGCCAGCAGCCCGGGACTAGTCACCTCCTACGAGCAGTACTTC	CASSPGLVTSYEQYF
TRBJ2-3	-	-	TRBV2	TGTGCCAGCCTGGACTGGACTCAACCAGATACGCAGTATTTT	CASLDWTQPDTQYF
TRBJ2-7	few	-	TRBV25-1	TGTGCCAGCAGTGTTTGGCTAGGAGTCTACGAGCAGTACTTC	CASSVWLGVYEQYF
TRBJ1-5	-	TRBD1	TRBV11-2	TGTGCCAGCAGCGTGGACAGGGGATGGAAGCCCCAGCATTTT	CASSVDRGWKPQHF
TRBJ2-7	-	TRBD1	TRBV2	TGTGCCAGCAGGGGCGACAGGGGCGAGCAGTACTTC	CASRGDRGEQYF
TRBJ2-1	-	TRBD2	TRBV6-1	TGTGCCAGCACCCAACTAGCGGGAGGTTTCAATGAGCAGTTCTTC	CASTQLAGGFNEQFF
TRBJ2-3	once	TRBD1	TRBV20-1	TGCAGTGCTACGACAGGGGGCACGCAGTATTTT	CSATTGGTQYF
TRBJ1-2	few	TRBD1	TRBV30	TGTGCCTGGAGGGACAGGGGCTTATATGGCTACACCTTC	CAWRDRGLYGYTF
TRBJ2-5	few	-	TRBV11-2	TGTGCCAGCAGCTTCGGGACTCCCCAAGAGACCCAGTACTTC	CASSFGTPQETQYF
TRBJ2-7	-	TRBD2	TRBV6-5	TGTGCCAGCGGGGGACTAGCGGGAACCCACGAGCAGTACTTC	CASGGLAGTHEQYF
TRBJ2-2	-	-	TRBV7-9	TGTGCCAGCAGCCGGACTTCCACCGGGGAGCTGTTTTTT	CASSRTSTGELFF
TRBJ2-3	few	-	TRBV5-1	TGCGCCAGCAGCTCAAGGACTTCAGATACGCAGTATTTT	CASSSRTSDTQYF
TRBJ2-5	-	TRBD1	TRBV25-1	TGTGCCAGCAACCCCGGGACAGGGGGCGCAGAGACCCAGTACTTC	CASNPGTGGAETQYF
TRBJ2-5	-	-	TRBV10-3	TGTGCCATCAGTGACACAGGGAAAGAGACCCAGTACTTC	CAISDTGKETQYF
TRBJ1-2	-	TRBD1	TRBV5-4	TGTGCCAGCAGCACACAGGGGGCGGGCTATGGCTACACCTTC	CASSTQGAGYGYTF
TRBJ2-5	few	-	TRBV10-3	TGTGCCATCAGTGAGTCGCGGGGAGGCGAGACCCAGTACTTC	CAISESRGGETQYF
TRBJ1-2	few	-	TRBV4-3	TGCGCCAGCAGCCAAGGAATGAACCCGGGACATTATGGCTACACCTTC	CASSQGMNPGHYGYTF
TRBJ1-2	-	-	TRBV19	TGTGCCAGTAGAGGGACACGGAGCTATGGCTACACCTTC	CASRGTRSYGYTF
TRBJ2-7	few	TRBD2	TRBV27	TGTGCCAGCAGCAGGACTAGCGGGATCAGATCATCCTACGAGCAGTACTTC	CASSRTSGIRSSYEQYF
TRBJ2-4	-	TRBD2	TRBV30	TGTGCCTGGAGTCCACCACCCGGGACTAGCAACCAAAACATTCAGTACTTC	CAWSPPPGTSNQNIQYF
TRBJ1-1	-	-	TRBV19	TGTGCCAGTAGTATGCGGGGGTGGCAGGCGAACACTGAAGCTTTCTTT	CASSMRGWQANTEAFF
TRBJ2-7	-	TRBD1	TRBV27	TGTGCCAGCAGCCGCCTCGGGACAGGGAGTAACGAGCAGTACTTC	CASSRLGTGSNEQYF
TRBJ2-1	few	TRBD2	TRBV15	TGTGCCACCAGCCCCACTAGCGGGATAAACAATGAGCAGTTCTTC	CATSPTSGINNEQFF
TRBJ2-3	-	-	TRBV28	TGTGCCAGCACCCTGGGCCTGAACAACCCAGATACGCAGTATTTT	CASTLGLNNPDTQYF